This passage covers 8 T cell receptor beta chains from one sample sequenced in a study of T cell repertoires in cytomegalovirus infection. No antigen is known for these receptors. One entry per CDR3 protein results from TCRdb running MiXCR on the reads. The sample lists approximately 990,000 distinct CDR3 sequences; around a third were seen once. The starting material was cultured CD8+ T cells from PBMCs, obtained from culture after CMV antigen stimulation. Receptors were obtained from a human donor in good health (CMV status not recorded). Some clones in this sample may be carry-over from other donors' samples.

This rearrangement joins TRBV6-1 to TRBJ1-1; D not resolved. The V gene's germline CDR1 is MNHNS and CDR2 SASEGT. This CDR3 spans 12 amino acids. The germline V and J ends were trimmed by 8 bases and 1 base, with 8 bases remaining between them. CDR3 bases: TGTGCCAGCGGGCGACAGAACACTGAAGCTTTCTTT. The encoded protein is CASGRQNTEAFF.

CDR3 residues: CASSEGLAGWTDTQYF. CDR3 nucleotides: TGTGCCAGCAGTGAGGGACTAGCGGGGTGGACAGATACGCAGTATTTT. This chain joins TRBV2 and TRBJ2-3; TRBD2 agrees at 13 bases. The length of the CDR3 is 16 residues. CDR1 and CDR2 (germline): SNHLY, FYNNEI. V was pared by 3 bases and J by 3 bases, with 3 bases of the junction left unmatched.

This clonotype was seen more than once but under ten times. The gene calls are TRBV6-2 or TRBV6-3 and TRBJ2-7; TRBD2 aligns across 8 bases. Germline CDR1 MNHEY, CDR2 SVGEGT. V dropped 0 bases and J dropped 6; count of bases not matched to a gene: 7. This CDR3 comprises 15 residues. CDR3 sequence: CASSYSPGGLFEQYV. DNA for the CDR3: TGTGCCAGCAGTTACTCCCCGGGGGGGCTGTTCGAGCAGTACGTC.

This clonotype came up a few times. The rearrangement uses TRBV9 and TRBJ1-5, with D unclear. The CDR3 runs 17 residues. Germline lookup yields CDR1 SGDLS and CDR2 YYNGEE. V dropped 0 bases and J dropped 0 bases, with 13 bases sitting between them. CDR3 region: CASSVGADLYSNQPQHF. Written as DNA, the CDR3 is TGTGCCAGCAGCGTAGGGGCGGACCTCTATAGCAATCAGCCCCAGCATTTT.

V and J are TRBV12-3 or TRBV12-4 and TRBJ1-2, with 8 bases lining up with TRBD1. The CDR3 sequence is 16 residues long. V dropped 3 bases and J dropped 4; count of bases not matched to a gene: 10. CDR3 nucleotide sequence: TGTGCCAGCAGTTTTGGGGTTAGGGACAGGCGCTATGGCTACACCTTC. It is translated as CASSFGVRDRRYGYTF.

The chain carries TRBV5-6 and TRBJ2-7; possibly TRBD1 or TRBD2 for D (6 bases each). The CDR3 is made up of 15 amino acids. CDR1 SGHDT and CDR2 YYEEEE come from the germline V gene. Trimming took 1 base from V and 0 from J, leaving 11 bases between them. Written as DNA, the CDR3 is TGTGCCAGCAGCTTGAGTGGGGGGCGCTCCTACGAGCAGTACTTC. It encodes CASSLSGGRSYEQYF.

The V gene is TRBV12-5, the J gene TRBJ1-3; D possibly corresponds to TRBD1 (5 bases). The germline CDR1 and CDR2 sequences are LGHNT and FRNRAP. Trimming cost V 3 bases and J 2 bases, with 17 bases left between them. There are 17 residues in the CDR3. CDR3 DNA: TGTGCTAGTGGTTTTAGCGGGGACGGCCAAACTGGAAACACCATATATTTT. It encodes CASGFSGDGQTGNTIYF.

This clonotype turned up a few times. V is TRBV7-6 and J is TRBJ2-7, with 13 bases that match TRBD2. The CDR3 loop spans 15 amino acids. Losses at the gene ends were 5 bases for V and 2 bases for J; bases not matched to a gene: 3. Germline CDR1 and CDR2: SGHVS and FNYEAQ. The CDR3 DNA reads as TGTGCCAGCAGCCCAGGGACTAGCGGGGCCTACGAGCAGTACTTC. It specifies CASSPGTSGAYEQYF.